This record concerns one TCR beta chain sequence. Any gene name here is a mouse gene name. The CDR3 end falls 1 residue outside the read, so it is completed with the germline J gene. This specimen comes from a study of tissue T cells after allogeneic stem cell transplantation. Described time point: mouse harvest day 14 after allogeneic transplant. Each mouse received 10^7 T-cell-depleted marrow cells plus 10^6 splenic CD5+ T cells by tail vein. Clones were read by immunoSEQ multiplex PCR, and TCRdb kept only the in-frame ones, dropping some. The table records 8,000 to 10,000 clones, roughly 38% of them present only once. The CDR3 contains 15 residues. V lost 0 bases and J lost 3; bases outside the gene matches: 4. CDR1 and CDR2 (germline): SGHLS, HYDKME.

Sequencing input: skin. The clonotype originates from a female BALB/c mouse given C57BL/6 T cells with graft-versus-host disease after an allogeneic hematopoietic cell transplant. This chain joins TRBV12-2 and TRBJ2-7, with 10 positions matching TRBD2. CDR3 region: CASSLDWGALYEQYF. Partial CDR3 DNA: TGTGCCAGCTCTCTCGACTGGGGGGCCCTCTATGAACAGTAC.